Listed below are T cell receptor beta chains from one sample, sequenced in a study of response to subunit inactivated influenza vaccine. Via MiXCR, TCRdb re-called the RT-PCR reads, giving one row per CDR3 protein. Of roughly 160,000 distinct CDR3 sequences listed, roughly a tenth are singletons. The input for sequencing was CD8+ T cells sorted from PBMCs, taken 23 months after vaccination. These TCRs come from a man between 50 and 70 years old who received an inactivated influenza vaccine. CDR3s include the opening cysteine and the closing phenylalanine or tryptophan. A D gene is named only where the DNA matches it firmly. Where a row states a size, it is once, few, many or the class of an expanded clone; other rows omit it.

d_call,clone_size,v_call,j_call,cdr3_nt,cdr3_aa
NA,NA,TRBV27,TRBJ2-7,TGTGCCAGCAGTTTAACCCCCTCCCTCTACGAGCAGTACTTC,CASSLTPSLYEQYF
TRBD1,NA,TRBV12-3/TRBV12-4,TRBJ2-1,TGTGCCAGCAGGTTCAGGGGGCTTGAGCAGTTCTTC,CASRFRGLEQFF
TRBD1,many,TRBV4-1,TRBJ2-5,TGCGCCAGCAGCCAAGATAGTAACAGGGGCAACGGGGAGACCCAGTACTTC,CASSQDSNRGNGETQYF
TRBD2,NA,TRBV28,TRBJ2-5,TGTGCCAGCAGTTTAGATCGGGAGGGCGTAGAGACCCAGTACTTC,CASSLDREGVETQYF
TRBD2,NA,TRBV11-2,TRBJ2-1,TGTGCCAGCAGCTTAGTGGGTGGGCGGGAGGATTACAATGAGCAGTTCTTC,CASSLVGGREDYNEQFF
NA,NA,TRBV4-1,TRBJ2-7,TGCGCCAGCAGCCCCGGGTCAGGGTACGAGCAGTACTTC,CASSPGSGYEQYF
NA,many,TRBV28,TRBJ2-3,TGTGCCAGCAGCACGACCGCATATGATACGCAGTATTTT,CASSTTAYDTQYF
TRBD2,NA,TRBV25-1,TRBJ2-3,TGTGCCAGCAGTGAGGGCTATGGGGGGGGGCAGTATTTT,CASSEGYGGGQYF
NA,NA,TRBV13,TRBJ2-7,TGTGCCAGCAGCGTAAACCCGATTCCTGAGCAGTACTTC,CASSVNPIPEQYF
NA,few,TRBV27,TRBJ2-1,TGTGCCAGCAGTTGGGGAACGGGGGCCTCCGTAAATGAGCAGTTCTTC,CASSWGTGASVNEQFF
NA,few,TRBV12-3/TRBV12-4,TRBJ2-2,TGTGCCAGCAGTTCGACTAAGGGGGAGCTGTTTTTT,CASSSTKGELFF